This entry is about one TCR beta chain. Only a few counts were recorded for this clonotype. Its antigen specificity is not known. Per-base qualities were not stored, and no clone one base away is much larger. This sample was taken from a study of T-cell memory formation after mild COVID-19 (dated by TCRdb to the early 2020s). For the wider study: TCR sequence clusters from the two donors were largely donor specific. T-cell clones expanding and contracting after mild COVID-19 in a couple of donors were tracked by longitudinal TCRalpha and TCRbeta repertoire sequencing. The cohort was made up of two young adult volunteers, one female and one male, who were previously healthy.

Sequencing was carried out with an Illumina NovaSeq 6000. TCRalpha and TCRbeta cDNA libraries were constructed by 5'RACE with constant-segment primers, with sample barcodes and unique molecular identifiers being introduced. Trizol reagent was used to extract RNA from every sample. Amplification of the libraries took two PCR steps, and the second step added a second sample barcode plus Illumina TruSeq adapters. Sequencing of the libraries was done on an Illumina NovaSeq, producing 2 x 150 bp paired-end reads. The paper's processing steps were these. With migec v1.2.7, reads were demultiplexed and then collapsed into UMI-guided consensus sequences. Using mixcr v2.1.11, UMI consensuses were aligned to TRA and TRB V and J templates and then assembled into clonotypes. A clonotype was counted as expanded or contracted only when both edgeR and NoisET called the clonotype significant, with the noise models trained on biological replicates. For edgeR calls, the thresholds were a false discovery rate-adjusted p below 0.01 and a log2 fold-change of 1. PCA with hierarchical clustering of max-normalized trajectories of the 1000 most abundant clonotypes was used as exploratory dynamics analysis. Separately sequenced CD4+ and CD8+ repertoires were used to assign the CD4 or CD8 phenotype of responding clones. TCRdb redid the processing of the public reads, applying fastp at Q25 and MiXCR, and retained in-frame beta chains. Entries are consolidated by CDR3 protein sequence, retaining the most common genes and DNA. TCRdb, not the original authors, processed these V and J calls. This sample has 290,000 or so distinct CDR3 sequences in its table, and approximately 19% of those were observed once. The top ten clonotypes cover more than 20% of the sample.

Ficoll-Paque density gradient centrifugation was the method used to isolate PBMCs. V was cut back by 6 bases and J by 1 base, leaving a gap of 17 bases between them. Its CDR3 holds 16 amino acids, cysteine through phenylalanine. Solely the CDR3 DNA is kept, with 48 bases framed from the first base. CDR1 is given as ENHRY and CDR2 as SYGVKD, both from the germline V gene. General study outcomes and caveats: Contracting CD4+ clones turned up mainly in the CM and EM memory subsets, whereas EMRA was where CD8+ clones were enriched. Balanced CD4/CD8 phenotypes were observed for clones contracting from day 15 to 85, whereas a bias towards CD4+ was observed for a second wave of clones expanding from day 15 to 37. SARS-CoV-2 specificity was not confirmed for the second-wave clones peaking on day 37. The study covered only a couple of mild cases, and larger cohorts including severe cases with pre-infection samples were considered necessary. Some responding clones were detected in pre-infection memory, suggesting pre-existing cross-reactive memory T cells joined the SARS-CoV-2 response.

This chain is built from TRBV10-3 and TRBJ2-3; a weak D assignment points to TRBD1 (6 bases agree). The sequenced material came from PBMCs or a T cell subset sorted from them (not recorded which). The TCR was taken from a man aged 18 to 35 who had mild COVID-19 (a few samples of this study predate the infection). The sample titles of this study are shuffled in the database, so cell type and time point are left out; the donor was told from shared clones. CDR3 loop: CAIREAPGAGTDTQYF. The sequenced DNA is TGTGCCATCAGAGAGGCGCCAGGGGCTGGCACAGATACGCAGTATTTT.